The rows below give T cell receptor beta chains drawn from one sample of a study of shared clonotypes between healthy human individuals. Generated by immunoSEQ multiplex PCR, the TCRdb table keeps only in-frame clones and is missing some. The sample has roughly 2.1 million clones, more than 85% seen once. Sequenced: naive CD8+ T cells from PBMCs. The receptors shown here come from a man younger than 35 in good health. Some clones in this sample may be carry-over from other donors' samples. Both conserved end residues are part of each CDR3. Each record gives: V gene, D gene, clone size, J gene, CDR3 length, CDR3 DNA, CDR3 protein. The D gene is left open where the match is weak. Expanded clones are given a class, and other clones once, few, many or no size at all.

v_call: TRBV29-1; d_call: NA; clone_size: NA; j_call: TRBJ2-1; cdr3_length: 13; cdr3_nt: TGCAGCGTTGAAGTATCAGGGAGCTATGAGCAGTTCTTC; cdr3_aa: CSVEVSGSYEQFF
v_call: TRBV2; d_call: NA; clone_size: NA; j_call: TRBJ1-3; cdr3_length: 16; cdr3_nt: TGTGCCAGCAGTGGCCCTCTAGTCCCCTTCGGAAACACCATATATTTT; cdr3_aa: CASSGPLVPFGNTIYF
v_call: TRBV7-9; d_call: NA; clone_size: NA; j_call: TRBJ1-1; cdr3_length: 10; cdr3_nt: TGTGCCAGCAGCTTAAAAGAAGCTTTCTTT; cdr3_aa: CASSLKEAFF
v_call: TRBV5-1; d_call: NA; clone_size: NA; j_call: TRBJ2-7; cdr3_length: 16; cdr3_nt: TGCGCCAGCAGCCCAACATCTCCAGGGATAACCTACGAGCAGTACTTC; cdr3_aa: CASSPTSPGITYEQYF
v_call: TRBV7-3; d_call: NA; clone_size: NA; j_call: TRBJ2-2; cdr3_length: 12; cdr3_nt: TGTGCCAGCAGCTCCGGAACCGGGGAGCTGTTTTTT; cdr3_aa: CASSSGTGELFF
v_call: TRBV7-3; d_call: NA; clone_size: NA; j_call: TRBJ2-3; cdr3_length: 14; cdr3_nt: TGTGCCAGCAGCTTAACGGCCGCTATGGATACGCAGTATTTT; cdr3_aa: CASSLTAAMDTQYF
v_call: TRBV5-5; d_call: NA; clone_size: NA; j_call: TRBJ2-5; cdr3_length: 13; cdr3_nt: TGTGCCAGCAGCTTGGCCTCGATCCAGACCCAGTACTTC; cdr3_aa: CASSLASIQTQYF
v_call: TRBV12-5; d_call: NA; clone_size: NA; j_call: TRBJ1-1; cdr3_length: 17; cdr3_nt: TGTGCTAGTGGTTTGGTACTTTCGGGACAAAGTTACACTGAAGCTTTCTTT; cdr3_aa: CASGLVLSGQSYTEAFF
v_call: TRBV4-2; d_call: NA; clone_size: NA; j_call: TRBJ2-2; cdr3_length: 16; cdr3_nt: TGTGCCAGCAGCCAAGCTCTCTGGGGGGAACCCGGGGAGCTGTTTTTT; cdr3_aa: CASSQALWGEPGELFF
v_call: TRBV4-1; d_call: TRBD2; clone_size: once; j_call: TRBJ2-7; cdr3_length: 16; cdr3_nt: TGCGCCAGCAGCCAAGAGGTGACTAGCGGGAGTTACGAGCAGTACTTC; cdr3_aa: CASSQEVTSGSYEQYF
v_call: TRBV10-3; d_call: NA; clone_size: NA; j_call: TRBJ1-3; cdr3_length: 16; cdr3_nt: TGTGCCATTACACCGGGGCTGCGGAGCTCTGGAAACACCATATATTTT; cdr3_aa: CAITPGLRSSGNTIYF
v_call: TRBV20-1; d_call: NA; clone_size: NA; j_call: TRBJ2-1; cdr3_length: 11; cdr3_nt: TGCAGTGCGGATGATAACAATGAGCAGTTCTTC; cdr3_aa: CSADDNNEQFF
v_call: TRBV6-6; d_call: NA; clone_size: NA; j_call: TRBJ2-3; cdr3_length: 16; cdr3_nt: TGTGCCAGCAGTTACTCAGGGGCTCCAAGGGCAGATACGCAGTATTTT; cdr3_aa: CASSYSGAPRADTQYF
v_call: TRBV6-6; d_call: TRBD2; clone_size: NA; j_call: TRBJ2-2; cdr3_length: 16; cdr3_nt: TGTGCCAGCATCAACCCGGGACTAGAGGCCCGTGAGGAGCTGTTTTTT; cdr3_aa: CASINPGLEAREELFF